This TCR beta chain originates from a study of shared clonotypes between healthy human individuals. Germline CDR1 reads SGHDT; CDR2 reads YYEEEE. The CDR3 contains 13 residues. Trimming shortened V by 4 bases and J by 8 bases, and 15 bases separated the two germline ends. The study drew all its donors from Caucasian adults living in Nashville, Tennessee. In the original analysis: Filtering of immunoSEQ junctional sequences could not match full-length read filtering. Using immunoSEQ multiplex PCR, the repertoire was profiled, and TCRdb retains in-frame clones only, with some absent. V and J calls and clone size follow that table, whereas D and trimming were derived from the DNA. Seen here are 2 million to 3 million clones, under 95% observed once, and the top ten hold more than 0.35%.

This sequence was found in a man aged 18-30 years in good health. Some clones in this sample may be carry-over from other donors' samples. This chain uses TRBV5-6 with TRBJ1-2; D is perhaps TRBD1 (6 bases). What was sequenced was naive CD4+ T cells from PBMCs. Documented subset: CD45RA+ positively selected. The CDR3 coding sequence is TGTGCCAGCAGCCCCGTTCAGGGGTACGGCTACACCTTC. It yields the protein CASSPVQGYGYTF.